Reported below is one T cell receptor beta chain. The antigen remains unidentified. The CDR3 totals 20 residues. The junction had 14 bases not matched to a gene; V was cut back by 2 bases and J by 0 bases. CDR1 is MGHDK and CDR2 is SYGVNS in the germline V gene. The sorted Tregs were CD4+CD25+CD127-/low cells. Study-wide results and caveats: The larger-cohort validation was restricted to a single TCR beta V-J rearrangement rather than whole repertoires.

Each CDR3 protein gets one entry after TCRdb re-called the 5' RACE reads with MiXCR. The table lists tens of thousands of distinct CDR3 sequences, around 20% of them singletons. The chain carries TRBV25-1 and TRBJ1-5; 9 nucleotides line up with TRBD1. The clonotype originates from a female donor with breast cancer. The sample comprised Tregs sorted from blood. CDR3 sequence: CASSEGGQGRTKYSNQPQHF. CDR3 coding DNA: TGTGCCAGCAGTGAAGGCGGACAGGGGCGGACCAAATATAGCAATCAGCCCCAGCATTTT.